Each of the 4 T cell receptor beta chains below was sequenced from the same sample in a study of response to subunit inactivated influenza vaccine. TCRdb fed the RT-PCR reads into MiXCR, producing one record per CDR3 protein. The table shows about 480,000 distinct CDR3 sequences, with over 10% occurring only once. This specimen was PBMCs from blood, taken roughly 45 days after vaccination. All receptors derive from a man aged 45-65 years who received an inactivated influenza vaccine.

The gene calls are TRBV7-6 and TRBJ2-7; 11 bases line up with TRBD2. Germline CDR1 SGHVS, CDR2 FNYEAQ. Trimming at V came to 1 base and at J to 6 bases, leaving 11 bases not matched to a gene. The CDR3 length is 17 residues. CDR3 in amino acids: CASSLGWGSGRASEQYF. CDR3 sequence (DNA): TGTGCCAGCAGCTTAGGGTGGGGTAGCGGGAGGGCCTCCGAGCAGTACTTC.

At least ten counts were recorded for this clonotype. V and J are TRBV7-9 and TRBJ2-7; tentatively, D is TRBD1 (5 bases). V lost 4 bases to trimming and J lost 2 bases, with 15 bases between them. Germline V lookup: CDR1 SEHNR, CDR2 FQNEAQ (reference sequence). The CDR3 runs 15 residues. The CDR3 DNA is TGTGCCAGCAGCTCTAGACAGCCCGCTACCTACGAGCAGTACTTC. Translated: CASSSRQPATYEQYF.

This clonotype was seen a handful of times. The CDR3 protein is CASSQPSYTDRGATDTQYF. CDR3 in DNA: TGCGCCAGCAGCCAACCCAGCTACACCGACAGGGGTGCCACAGATACGCAGTATTTT. The chain uses TRBV4-3 and TRBJ2-3, with 8 positions matching TRBD1. CDR3 length: 19 residues. The junction had 15 bases not matched to a gene; V was cut back by 2 bases and J by 2 bases. CDR1 and CDR2 (germline): LGHNA, YSLEER.

This clonotype occurred a few times. This sequence joins TRBV29-1 and TRBJ2-7, with a tentative D call TRBD2 (6 bases). Trimming took 4 bases from V and 5 from J, leaving 9 bases between them. The germline V gene encodes CDR1 SQVTM and CDR2 ANQGSEA. The CDR3 runs to 11 residues. The CDR3 DNA reads TGCAGCGTTGGGGAGGACAACGAGCAGTACTTC. It codes for CSVGEDNEQYF.